The 18 T cell receptor beta chains below come from one sample, sequenced in a study of OX40 agonist ivuxolimab in advanced cancers. The method was immunoSEQ multiplex PCR; TCRdb's version includes in-frame clones alone and lacks a portion of them. The table shows 30,000 to 45,000 clones, with 75% to 90% occurring only once. The source was CD4+ or CD8+ T cells sorted from blood, collected in a trial of the OX40 agonist ivuxolimab. Every receptor here comes from an adult with an advanced solid tumor such as melanoma, head and neck, liver or kidney cancer.

This chain joins TRBV30 and TRBJ1-2, with D perhaps TRBD1 (5 bases). CDR3 length: 11 residues. Trimming pared 3 bases from V and 6 bases from J, leaving 8 bases between. Germline V gives CDR1 GTSNPN, CDR2 SVGIG (reference sequence). CDR3 DNA sequence: TGTGCCTGGAGGGGAGGGGATGGCTACACCTTC. It yields the protein CAWRGGDGYTF.

This clone was picked up one time. V is TRBV18 and J is TRBJ2-7; TRBD2 agrees at 15 bases. V was pared by 3 bases and J by 2 bases, with 5 bases of the junction left unmatched. There are 17 residues in the CDR3. Per the germline V gene, CDR1 is KGHSH and CDR2 is LQKENI. In DNA, the CDR3 is TGTGCCAGCTCACCTGGACTAGCGGGGGGGCCCACCTACGAGCAGTACTTC. The encoded protein is CASSPGLAGGPTYEQYF.

The V and J genes are TRBV7-9 and TRBJ2-3, with TRBD2 matching 13 bases. Germline CDR1 is SEHNR and CDR2 is FQNEAQ (reference sequence). J was trimmed by 0 bases and V by 5 bases; bases with no gene match: 11. CDR3 size: 19 residues. CDR3 amino acids: CASSPKLAGGRASTDTQYF. The CDR3 DNA follows: TGTGCCAGCAGCCCGAAACTAGCGGGGGGGCGTGCAAGCACAGATACGCAGTATTTT.

The J gene is TRBJ1-2, the V gene TRBV7-9, with 7 bases fitting TRBD1. Germline CDR1 reads SEHNR; CDR2 reads FQNEAQ (reference sequence). The J segment lost 4 bases and the V segment lost 7 bases, leaving 9 bases of the junction unmatched. CDR3 length: 14 residues. The CDR3 sequence: CASTPDRAIYGYTF. The CDR3 DNA follows: TGTGCCAGCACCCCTGACAGGGCCATCTATGGCTACACCTTC.

The V call is TRBV6-1, the J call TRBJ1-4, with D possibly being TRBD1 (6 bases). The germline V and J ends were trimmed by 3 bases and 3 bases, with 11 bases remaining between them. The CDR3 sequence is 15 residues long. Germline V gene lookup returns CDR1 MNHNS and CDR2 SASEGT. CDR3 nucleotides: TGTGCCAGCAGTGATTCAGGGGCGGCTAATGAAAAACTGTTTTTT. Its translation: CASSDSGAANEKLFF.

The genes are TRBV6-6 and TRBJ1-4; a possible D gene is TRBD1 (6 bases). Trimming took 8 bases from V and 0 from J, leaving 13 bases between them. CDR3 length: 15 residues. Per germline, CDR1 MNHNY and CDR2 SVGAGI (reference sequence). CDR3 in DNA: TGTGCCAGCGGGAAGGGGGGAGCAACTAATGAAAAACTGTTTTTT. This translates into CASGKGGATNEKLFF.

The chain is built from TRBV18 and TRBJ2-7; D is possibly TRBD2 (5 bases). The CDR3 sequence is 15 residues long. With 0 bases removed from V and 4 bases from J, the gap between germline ends came to 13 bases. Germline CDR1 is KGHSH and CDR2 is LQKENI. The CDR3 DNA sequence: TGTGCCAGCTCACCACCGTCGGGGAAGGGATACGAGCAGTACTTC. Its translation is CASSPPSGKGYEQYF.

This chain links TRBV5-6 with TRBJ2-7; D is undetermined. The CDR3 extends over 11 amino acids. The V end lost 4 bases, the J end lost 0 bases, and 2 bases lay between the germline ends. Per germline, CDR1 SGHDT and CDR2 YYEEEE. DNA for the CDR3: TGTGCCAGCAGCAACTCCTACGAGCAGTACTTC. This translates into CASSNSYEQYF.

The chain joins TRBV4-2 to TRBJ2-1; 10 bases are a match to TRBD2. This CDR3 region has 19 residues. The trim removed 2 bases at V and 0 bases at J, leaving 10 bases unmatched. Germline CDR1 and CDR2: LGHNA and YNFKEQ. CDR3 loop: CASSQRASGGASSYNEQFF. The DNA for the CDR3 is TGTGCCAGCAGCCAAAGGGCTAGCGGGGGCGCGAGCTCCTACAATGAGCAGTTCTTC.

V and J are TRBV19 and TRBJ1-1, with TRBD1 identical over 10 bases. Germline-derived CDR1 and CDR2 are LNHDA and SQIVND (reference sequence). The ends lost 5 bases at V and 3 bases at J; junction bases unmatched: 6. CDR3 length: 15 amino acids. As DNA, the CDR3 is TGTGCCAGTAGTTCCTGGGGGACAGGGGACACTGAAGCTTTCTTT. Translating it yields CASSSWGTGDTEAFF.

The chain combines TRBV5-4 with TRBJ1-1, with TRBD1 matching 9 bases. Germline V gene data show CDR1 as SGHNT and CDR2 as YYREEE (reference sequence). The V gene end was trimmed by 4 bases and the J gene end by 5 bases; junction bases not matched to a gene: 6. The length of the CDR3 is 14 residues. The CDR3 sequence: CASSVGQGGTEAFF. The DNA of the CDR3 is TGTGCCAGCAGCGTGGGACAGGGCGGAACTGAAGCTTTCTTT. Full variable domain (missing parts from reference TRBV5-4 and TRBJ1-1): ETGVTQSPTHLIKTRGQQVTLRCSSQSGHNTVSWYQQALGQGPQFIFQYYREEENGRGNFPPRFSGLQFPNYSSELNVNALELDDSALYLCASSVGQGGTEAFFGQGTRLTVV.

V and J are TRBV2 and TRBJ1-4; the D is unclear. From germline, CDR1 is SNHLY and CDR2 FYNNEI. The CDR3 contains 12 residues. Trimming left V 8 bases short and J 5 bases short, with 9 bases between. The CDR3 coding sequence is TGTGCCAGCGAGAGTCAGAATGAAAAACTGTTTTTT. Protein sequence: CASESQNEKLFF.

The CDR3 nucleotides read TGTGCCAGCAGCGCCAACGATTGGGGAGGCACCGGGGAGCTGTTTTTT. Translating gives CASSANDWGGTGELFF. The chain joins TRBV4-2 to TRBJ2-2, with a weak D call TRBD2 (6 bases). Germline-derived CDR1 and CDR2 are LGHNA and YNFKEQ. This CDR3 is built from 16 residues. The V gene lost 5 bases and the J gene lost 4 bases, with 17 bases spanning the gap.

The rearrangement uses TRBV2 and TRBJ2-5; D is perhaps TRBD1 or TRBD2 (5 bases each). Germline-derived CDR1 and CDR2 are SNHLY and FYNNEI. The CDR3 is 11 amino acids. V was trimmed by 8 bases and J by 5 bases, leaving 9 bases between them. Written as DNA, the CDR3 is TGTGCCAGCGGGGGTGGGGAGACCCAGTACTTC. This translates into CASGGGETQYF.

The chain carries TRBV4-1 and TRBJ2-6; no reliable D call. This CDR3 is 16 amino acids long. The germline V gene has CDR1 MGHRA and CDR2 YSYEKL. Trimming left V 1 base short and J 1 base short, with 8 bases between. The CDR3 region has the DNA TGCGCCAGCAGCCAAGGTCAGGCGTCTGGGGCCAACGTCCTGACTTTC. Translating gives CASSQGQASGANVLTF.

The V and J genes are TRBV6-6 and TRBJ1-1; D is unclear. V gave up 4 bases and J gave up 1 base, with 10 bases separating them. The CDR3 is 14 amino acids. Germline V gene lookup returns CDR1 MNHNY and CDR2 SVGAGI (reference sequence). The CDR3 spells CASSWEFQNTEAFF. The CDR3 DNA follows: TGTGCCAGCAGTTGGGAGTTTCAGAACACTGAAGCTTTCTTT.

This chain uses TRBV2 with TRBJ2-3; a weak D match, TRBD2 (5 bases). The V gene's germline CDR1 is SNHLY and CDR2 FYNNEI. There are 13 residues in the CDR3. V was shortened by 7 bases and J by 0 bases, with 8 bases between the two germline ends. CDR3 amino acids: CASTGLSTDTQYF. The CDR3 nucleotides are TGTGCCAGCACAGGACTGAGCACAGATACGCAGTATTTT.

J is TRBJ1-4 and V is TRBV7-8; D is ambiguous. The germline V gene encodes CDR1 SGHVS and CDR2 FQNEAQ. The CDR3 runs 14 residues. Trimming shortened V by 3 bases and J by 6 bases, and 11 bases separated the two germline ends. The CDR3 DNA follows: TGTGCCAGCAGCTTTCAGTTTTCGGATGAAAAACTGTTTTTT. Translating it yields CASSFQFSDEKLFF.